This T cell receptor beta chain was captured in a study of monozygotic twins with inflammatory bowel disease. For every TCR library, roughly 3.5 ug of total RNA was used. UMIs that had a 6-nucleotide sample barcode were put in using template switching. After re-calling the 5' RACE reads, TCRdb lists one entry per CDR3 protein, DNA absent. Seen in this sample are some 450,000 distinct CDR3 sequences; the ten most common clones hold about 2.6%. One blood sample of 2.5 ml was taken from each donor. The germline V gene has CDR1 MNHEY and CDR2 SVGEGT. The CDR3 has 17 residues. The V and J genes are TRBV6-2 or TRBV6-3 and TRBJ2-7; TCRdb returns TRBD2, unconfirmable since there is no DNA. The sequenced sample consisted of blood. This sequence was found in a human donor with ulcerative colitis or Crohn's disease, or a healthy co-twin of an affected twin (not recorded which). This chain's CDR3 is CASSFADKRGYSYEQYF.